This T cell receptor beta chain originates from a study of blood T cells in healthy people across ages. Study details: Template switching caught about one barcoded beta molecule for each two T cells. The study, taken as a whole, reports: A greater number of naive CD4+ cells and higher diversity distinguished long-lived donors from aged donors.

Staff drew approximately 9.7 milliliters of peripheral blood from each donor. Primers used in a second PCR of about 7 to 12 cycles were a sample-barcoded 5' primer and a J-beta primer mix. Unique molecular identifiers of 12 random nucleotides labeled each cDNA. MiXCR, applied by TCRdb to the 5' RACE reads, yields one record per CDR3 protein. The sample holds around 1,600,000 distinct CDR3 sequences, 35% to 45% seen once. In this sample, this clonotype turned up a few times. Antigen specificity is unknown. Sequencing was done on a sample of blood. The receptor comes from a woman between 18 and 29 years old in good health.

The CDR3 reads CASSWGDYEQYF. In DNA form, the CDR3 reads TGTGCCAGCAGCTGGGGGGACTACGAGCAGTACTTC. This rearrangement joins TRBV6-2 or TRBV6-3 to TRBJ2-7; a possible D gene is TRBD2 (6 bases). Germline V gene sequence: CDR1 MNHEY, CDR2 SVGEGT. The CDR3 has 12 residues. V was trimmed by 6 bases and J by 3 bases, leaving 9 bases between them.